These 24 T cell receptor beta chains originate from one sample sequenced in a study of T cell repertoires in cytomegalovirus infection. Their cognate antigens are unknown. TCRdb passed the reads through MiXCR, listing each CDR3 protein once. Among under 850,000 distinct CDR3 sequences listed, roughly 33% were seen once. Material: cultured PBMCs, obtained from culture after CMV antigen stimulation. The receptors were sampled from a human donor in good health (CMV status not recorded). Some clones in this sample may be carry-over from other donors' samples.

The chain recombines TRBV4-1 with TRBJ1-1; unclear D gene. In germline, CDR1 is MGHRA, CDR2 YSYEKL. The V gene lost 0 bases and the J gene lost 8 bases, with 13 bases spanning the gap. The CDR3 consists of 14 residues. CDR3 in DNA: TGCGCCAGCAGCCAAGATCACGAGTCGGGGGAAGCTTTCTTT. Protein product: CASSQDHESGEAFF.

This clonotype appeared a few times. This chain uses TRBV11-2 with TRBJ2-1; D is tentatively TRBD1 or TRBD2 (5 bases each). Deletions cut 3 bases from V and 4 bases from J, with 16 bases between. This CDR3 has 16 residues. The germline CDR1 and CDR2 sequences are SGHAT and FQNNGV. The chain's CDR3 is CASSFDRQGPYNEQFF. The CDR3 DNA reads TGTGCCAGCAGCTTCGACCGGCAGGGACCTTACAATGAGCAGTTCTTC.

This chain joins TRBV29-1 and TRBJ2-5; 14 bases match TRBD2. Per the germline V gene, CDR1 is SQVTM and CDR2 is ANQGSEA. CDR3 length: 17 residues. J gave up 2 bases and V 6 bases, and 11 bases lay outside the gene matches. CDR3 DNA: TGCAGCGTGCCCCTTCTCGGACTAGCGGGGGGTCAAGAGACCCAGTACTTC. As protein: CSVPLLGLAGGQETQYF.

This clonotype came up a few times. This chain uses TRBV2 with TRBJ2-7; 11 nucleotides match TRBD1. Per the germline V gene, CDR1 is SNHLY and CDR2 is FYNNEI. The ends lost 7 bases at V and 4 bases at J; junction bases unmatched: 3. This CDR3 spans 13 amino acids. The CDR3 reads CASIGTGGYEQYF. In DNA, the CDR3 is TGTGCCAGCATCGGGACAGGGGGATACGAGCAGTACTTC.

The sample holds a few counts of this clonotype. V and J are TRBV11-2 and TRBJ1-2, with 9 positions matching TRBD1. Germline CDR1 SGHAT, CDR2 FQNNGV. V dropped 5 bases and J dropped 7; count of bases not matched to a gene: 14. The length of the CDR3 is 16 residues. In nucleotides, the CDR3 is TGTGCCAGCAGCACCTCGCCGGGACAGGGAGTCAGTGGCTACACCTTC. As protein: CASSTSPGQGVSGYTF.

This chain connects TRBV20-1 to TRBJ1-1, with 11 bases identical to TRBD1. This CDR3 spans 14 amino acids. Germline assignment: CDR1 DFQATT and CDR2 SNEGSKA (reference sequence). With V trimmed by 3 bases and J by 11 bases, 11 bases remained unmatched. The CDR3: CSASPIRDRGAAFF. CDR3 bases: TGCAGTGCTAGTCCCATCCGGGACAGGGGGGCGGCTTTCTTT.

The rearrangement links TRBV29-1 to TRBJ1-1; TRBD1 is a possible D gene (5 bases). Germline V lookup: CDR1 SQVTM, CDR2 ANQGSEA. This CDR3 is 12 amino acids long. The V gene lost 7 bases and the J gene lost 3 bases, with 12 bases spanning the gap. CDR3 residues: CSAVGDDTEAFF. For the CDR3, the DNA is TGCAGCGCCGTAGGGGACGACACTGAAGCTTTCTTT.

The rearrangement joins TRBV6-6 to TRBJ2-1; 10 nucleotides agree with TRBD2. There are 16 residues in the CDR3. The germline CDR1 and CDR2 sequences are MNHNY and SVGAGI (reference sequence). With 4 bases clipped from V and 7 bases from J, the junction kept 10 bases outside the gene matches. The CDR3 DNA is TGTGCCAGCAGTTTACCAGCGGGAGGGCCTAGAAATGAGCAGTTCTTC. It is translated as CASSLPAGGPRNEQFF.

This rearrangement joins TRBV12-3 or TRBV12-4 to TRBJ1-6; no firm D call. The length of the CDR3 is 13 residues. V dropped 2 bases and J dropped 9 bases, with 8 bases sitting between them. The CDR3 nucleotides read TGTGCCAGCAGTTTACGGCCAATTTCACCCCTCCACTTT. It yields the protein CASSLRPISPLHF.

The CDR3 bases are TGTGCCAGCAGCCAAGAAGCACAGGGAAGGGGATACGAGCAGTACTTC. Encoded protein: CASSQEAQGRGYEQYF. The chain couples TRBV4-2 to TRBJ2-7, with D maybe TRBD1 (6 bases). Trimming pared 0 bases from V and 4 bases from J, leaving 16 bases between. In germline, CDR1 is LGHNA, CDR2 YNFKEQ. The CDR3 length is 16 residues.

The J gene is TRBJ2-1, the V gene TRBV12-3 or TRBV12-4; TRBD1 is a possible D gene (6 bases). V was shortened by 1 base and J by 10 bases, with 11 bases between the two germline ends. The CDR3 totals 13 residues. This CDR3 is CASSLETGQEQFF. In nucleotides, the CDR3 is TGTGCCAGCAGTTTAGAGACAGGACAGGAGCAGTTCTTC.

This chain joins TRBV4-2 and TRBJ1-3; D unresolved. CDR3 length equals 15 residues. V lost 0 bases to trimming and J lost 0 bases, with 6 bases between them. CDR1 and CDR2 from the germline V gene are LGHNA and YNFKEQ. CDR3 protein: CASSQDQFSGNTIYF. The CDR3 DNA reads TGTGCCAGCAGCCAAGACCAGTTCTCTGGAAACACCATATATTTT.

Ten or more counts support this clonotype. The chain couples TRBV7-6 to TRBJ2-3; D tentatively reads TRBD1 or TRBD2 (5 bases each). The germline V gene encodes CDR1 SGHVS and CDR2 FNYEAQ. Trimming shortened V by 6 bases and J by 2 bases, and 18 bases separated the two germline ends. The CDR3 consists of 16 residues. In DNA, the CDR3 is TGTGCCAGCAGTTCCACGGCAGCGGACACCACAGATACGCAGTATTTT. This translates into CASSSTAADTTDTQYF. Full variable domain (outside the CDR3, taken from reference TRBV7-6 and TRBJ2-3): GAGVSQSPRYKVTKRGQDVALRCDPISGHVSLYWYRQALGQGPEFLTYFNYEAQQDKSGLPNDRFSAERPEGSISTLTIQRTEQRDSAMYRCASSSTAADTTDTQYFGPGTRLTVL.

The chain uses TRBV18 and TRBJ2-1; 7 positions match TRBD2. CDR3 size: 17 residues. V was pared by 3 bases and J by 0 bases, with 8 bases of the junction left unmatched. Germline V lookup: CDR1 KGHSH, CDR2 LQKENI. The CDR3 bases are TGTGCCAGCTCACCCCCTACTAGCGCCGACTCCTACAATGAGCAGTTCTTC. This encodes CASSPPTSADSYNEQFF.

This clonotype was seen only a few times. As DNA, the CDR3 is TGTGCCAGCAGTAATACCCCCGGGCTGGCTTTCTTT. Translated, it gives CASSNTPGLAFF. The chain has TRBV27 and TRBJ1-1; D call uncertain. Per germline, CDR1 MNHEY and CDR2 SMNVEV (reference sequence). Trimming removed 5 bases from V and 11 bases from J, with 15 bases in between. The CDR3 has 12 amino acids.

This clonotype showed up many times. This chain's CDR3 is CASSLGGSAGNTIYF. The CDR3 coding sequence is TGTGCCAGCAGCTTAGGGGGGTCTGCTGGAAACACCATATATTTT. This chain uses TRBV7-8 with TRBJ1-3, with D possibly being TRBD1 (5 bases). This CDR3 comprises 15 residues. V was pared by 1 base and J by 2 bases, with 9 bases between. Germline V CDR1 and CDR2: SGHVS, FQNEAQ.

This clonotype is a singleton in its sample. This may be a read error, as it is one base from a much larger clone. The chain carries TRBV7-2 and TRBJ2-1; D gene uncertain. The J call is uncertain, as TRBJ2-7 better fits the DNA end. Germline CDR1 is SGHTA and CDR2 is FQGNSA. This CDR3 spans 13 amino acids. For the CDR3, the DNA is TGTGCCAGCAGCTTAGGGGGATATGATGAGCAGTACTTC. It yields the protein CASSLGGYDEQYF.

The gene calls are TRBV6-6 and TRBJ2-1; D possibly matches TRBD1 or TRBD2 (5 bases each). Between the trimmed V and J ends, which lost 6 bases and 1 base, there was a span of 13 bases. This CDR3 region has 15 residues. Looked up from germline, CDR1 is MNHNY and CDR2 is SVGAGI (reference sequence). In nucleotides, the CDR3 is TGTGCCAGCAGGGGCAGGGACGCTTCCTACAATGAGCAGTTCTTC. Translation: CASRGRDASYNEQFF.

J is TRBJ1-5 and V is TRBV19; 7 bases align to TRBD1. Trimming cost V 7 bases and J 0 bases; bases outside gene matches: 12. CDR3 size: 17 residues. In germline, CDR1 is LNHDA, CDR2 SQIVND (reference sequence). CDR3 nucleotides: TGTGCCAGTACCCAAAGGGGGACAGCGGATAGCAATCAGCCCCAGCATTTT. Translating gives CASTQRGTADSNQPQHF.

This clonotype appeared a single time. The V call is TRBV20-1, the J call TRBJ1-3; possible D gene TRBD1, 5 bases. V was clipped by 6 bases and J by 0 bases, with 18 bases between them. This CDR3 contains 16 residues. The germline gives CDR1 DFQATT, CDR2 SNEGSKA (reference sequence). CDR3 in DNA: TGCAGTGCCCGAATTCTCGGGGCCCCCTCTGGAAACACCATATATTTT. Translated, it gives CSARILGAPSGNTIYF.

In its sample, this clonotype was seen once. Since a much larger clone is just one base distant, this may be a read error. The chain couples TRBV7-2 to TRBJ2-7, with TRBD2 matching 8 bases. This CDR3 has 14 amino acids. Germline CDR1 reads SGHTA; CDR2 reads FQGNSA. Germline trimming cut 7 bases from V and 1 base from J; bases unmatched to any gene: 6. The CDR3 is CASMKAGVSYEQYF. The CDR3, as DNA: TGTGCCAGCATGAAAGCGGGAGTGTCCTACGAGCAGTACTTC.

The chain carries TRBV6-5 and TRBJ1-5; D unclear. The CDR3 consists of 13 residues. Germline CDR1 reads MNHEY; CDR2 reads SVGAGI. V gave up 4 bases and J gave up 5 bases, with 9 bases separating them. The CDR3, as DNA: TGTGCCAGCAGTTTTTCCCGGTATCAGCCCCAGCATTTT. This gives the protein CASSFSRYQPQHF.

This clonotype showed up just a few times. The rearrangement uses TRBV7-8 and TRBJ1-1, with a possible D match to TRBD1 (5 bases). The germline V gene has CDR1 SGHVS and CDR2 FQNEAQ. V dropped 1 base and J dropped 2 bases, with 20 bases sitting between them. The CDR3 runs 18 residues. CDR3 residues: CASSLDRAGNNLNTEAFF. In nucleotides, the CDR3 is TGTGCCAGCAGCTTAGACCGGGCAGGGAACAATCTTAACACTGAAGCTTTCTTT.

The table lists this clonotype with a few counts. The chain joins TRBV7-2 to TRBJ2-7; D unresolved. The germline V and J ends were trimmed by 5 bases and 6 bases, with 14 bases remaining between them. The CDR3 spans 13 residues. Germline CDR1 SGHTA, CDR2 FQGNSA. Here the CDR3 reads CASSPESNGEQYF. In nucleotides, the CDR3 is TGTGCCAGCAGCCCAGAATCTAATGGCGAGCAGTACTTC.